This T cell receptor (beta chain) appears in the sequencing data of a study of blood T cell repertoires in COVID-19. Whole-study context: COVID-19 samples from acute and convalescent phases originated in the United States, Italy and Spain.

Profiling relied on immunoSEQ multiplex PCR, and the TCRdb table lists in-frame clones only, not all of them. The data show approximately 430,000 clones, roughly 90% seen once. The receptor comes from a woman in her twenties or thirties with active or convalescent COVID-19. Sequencing was performed on peripheral blood.

DNA of the CDR3: TGTGCCAGCAGCTTAGTACAGGGGGTCCGCACAGATACGCAGTATTTT. Amino acid sequence: CASSLVQGVRTDTQYF. This chain uses TRBV7-6 with TRBJ2-3; 8 bases align to TRBD1. The V and J ends lost 1 base and 1 base, in that order; junction bases with no gene match: 4. From germline, CDR1 is SGHVS and CDR2 FNYEAQ. The CDR3 is 16 amino acids.